The clone carrying this T cell receptor (beta chain) has only a few counts. The PBMCs were taken from roughly 10 ml of fresh peripheral blood. The data originate from a study of T cells in Graves' hyperthyroidism and ophthalmopathy. The CDR3 covers 16 residues. From germline, CDR1 is MGHRA and CDR2 YSYEKL. V lost 3 bases, J lost 6 bases, and 11 bases stayed unmatched. RNA transcripts provided the source from which TCR beta CDR3 regions were amplified. Carried out on the TCR CDR3, a first-round RT-PCR used the HTBI primer set. TCRdb reprocessed the multiplex PCR reads with MiXCR, giving one entry per CDR3 protein. This repertoire shows about 600,000 distinct CDR3 sequences, 14% found once; its top ten account for roughly 7.1%.

The rearrangement uses TRBV4-1 and TRBJ2-1, with TRBD2 matching over 7 bases. The sequencing sample was made of blood. This receptor was taken from a woman between 18 and 30 years old with Graves' ophthalmopathy. The CDR3 DNA reads TGCGCCAGCAGCCAGGCTAGCGGCCGGGCGAGCAATGAGCAGTTCTTC. Amino acids: CASSQASGRASNEQFF.